One and the same sample provided the 29 T cell receptor beta chains below, sequenced in a study of blood T cell repertoires in COVID-19. The repertoire was sequenced with immunoSEQ multiplex PCR; TCRdb's copy has only in-frame clones and lacks some. The table lists tens of thousands of clones, approximately 89% of them singletons. Sequencing input: peripheral blood. The receptors originated from a human donor with active COVID-19. The donor label of this sample is uncertain.

The rearrangement joins TRBV30 to TRBJ2-1; 9 bases map to TRBD1. CDR3 length equals 15 residues. CDR1 is GTSNPN and CDR2 is SVGIG in the germline V gene (reference sequence). V was clipped by 1 base and J by 7 bases; unmatched bases: 8. The CDR3 DNA follows: TGTGCCTGGAGTGCTTACAGGGGGCTAGAGAATGAGCAGTTCTTC. This sequence encodes CAWSAYRGLENEQFF. The full variable domain, rest sourced from reference TRBV30 and TRBJ2-1, is SQTIHQWPATLVQPVGSPLSLECTVEGTSNPNLYWYRQAAGRGLQLLFYSVGIGQISSEVPQNLSASRPQDRQFILSSKKLLLSDSGFYLCAWSAYRGLENEQFFGPGTRLTVL.

The chain is built from TRBV6-5 and TRBJ2-7; TRBD2 matches 14 bases. The germline gives CDR1 MNHEY, CDR2 SVGAGI. The trim removed 6 bases at V and 4 bases at J, leaving 5 bases unmatched. The CDR3 has 15 residues. The DNA of the CDR3 is TGTGCCAGCAGCCTGGGACTAGCGGGAGTATACGAGCAGTACTTC. Encoded protein: CASSLGLAGVYEQYF.

DNA for the CDR3: TGTGCCAGCAGTTACTCCGGACAGGGCTCTGGAAACACCATATATTTT. Translation: CASSYSGQGSGNTIYF. The rearrangement joins TRBV6-5 to TRBJ1-3; 8 nucleotides line up with TRBD1. This CDR3 spans 16 amino acids. The germline gives CDR1 MNHEY, CDR2 SVGAGI. After removal of 0 bases from V and 0 bases from J, the junction contained 1 base not matched to a gene.

This clone was counted a single time. This CDR3 reads CASSLGTSSGELFF. The DNA of the CDR3 is TGTGCCAGCAGCTTAGGGACTAGCAGCGGGGAGCTGTTTTTT. V and J are TRBV7-2 and TRBJ2-2, with 8 bases fitting TRBD2. Germline V lookup: CDR1 SGHTA, CDR2 FQGNSA. The CDR3 has 14 amino acids. The J segment lost 7 bases and the V segment lost 1 base, leaving 2 bases of the junction unmatched.

The rearrangement joins TRBV4-3 to TRBJ2-1; 12 bases align to TRBD2. Germline V gene data show CDR1 as LGHNA and CDR2 as YSLEER. The CDR3 runs to 15 residues. The ends lost 1 base at V and 8 bases at J; junction bases unmatched: 3. CDR3 amino acids: CASSQATSGSDEQFF. The CDR3 DNA reads TGCGCCAGCAGCCAAGCGACTAGCGGGAGTGATGAGCAGTTCTTC.

The chain recombines TRBV7-2 with TRBJ2-5; 15 nucleotides agree with TRBD2. CDR1 is SGHTA and CDR2 is FQGNSA in the germline V gene. V lost 4 bases, J lost 2 bases, and 5 bases stayed unmatched. This CDR3 comprises 17 residues. CDR3 DNA sequence: TGTGCCAGCAGCTCGGGACTAGCGGGGGGAACTCAAGAGACCCAGTACTTC. It yields the protein CASSSGLAGGTQETQYF.

The chain has TRBV7-3 and TRBJ2-3; 12 bases fit TRBD2. V lost 5 bases, J lost 2 bases, and 5 bases stayed unmatched. The CDR3 extends over 16 amino acids. Germline-derived CDR1 and CDR2 are SGHTA and FQGTGA. The CDR3 region is CASSLLAGGLTDTQYF. The CDR3, as DNA: TGTGCCAGCAGCCTACTAGCGGGAGGACTCACAGATACGCAGTATTTT. The entire variable domain, with the rest obtained from reference TRBV7-3 and TRBJ2-3, is as follows: GAGVSQTPSNKVTEKGKYVELRCDPISGHTALYWYRQSLGQGPEFLIYFQGTGAADDSGLPNDRFFAVRPEGSVSTLKIQRTERGDSAVYLCASSLLAGGLTDTQYFGPGTRLTVL.

The chain couples TRBV28 to TRBJ2-7, with D possibly matching TRBD1 (6 bases). The germline gives CDR1 MDHEN, CDR2 SYDVKM. V was shortened by 8 bases and J by 4 bases, with 15 bases between the two germline ends. CDR3 length: 13 residues. The CDR3 nucleotides are TGTGCCAGCCAGGACAGCGTGAGTTACGAGCAGTACTTC. Its protein is CASQDSVSYEQYF.

The chain has TRBV9 and TRBJ1-2; the D gene is possibly TRBD1 (5 bases). This CDR3 region has 15 residues. Germline V CDR1 and CDR2: SGDLS, YYNGEE. Trimming stripped 0 bases from V and 4 bases from J, with 13 bases between. The CDR3 DNA reads TGTGCCAGCAGCGTAGATCACGGGGGAAGCTATGGCTACACCTTC. It specifies CASSVDHGGSYGYTF.

The chain has TRBV6-8 and TRBJ2-3; 14 bases match TRBD2. The trim removed 6 bases at V and 5 bases at J, leaving 7 bases unmatched. Germline V lookup: CDR1 MNHGY, CDR2 SAAAGT. The CDR3 is 16 residues long. The CDR3 is CASRPQTSGRGDTQYF. The CDR3 nucleotides read TGTGCCAGCAGGCCCCAGACTAGCGGGAGGGGAGATACGCAGTATTTT.

The rearrangement uses TRBV2 and TRBJ1-5, with 10 bases matching TRBD1. Looked up from germline, CDR1 is SNHLY and CDR2 is FYNNEI. V was pared by 4 bases and J by 6 bases, with 3 bases of the junction left unmatched. This CDR3 is 14 amino acids long. CDR3 in DNA: TGTGCCAGCAGTGGACAGGGGGCACCTCAGCCCCAGCATTTT. Translating it yields CASSGQGAPQPQHF. Supplemented by reference TRBV2 and TRBJ1-5, the full variable domain reads EPEVTQTPSHQVTQMGQEVILRCVPISNHLYFYWYRQILGQKVEFLVSFYNNEISEKSEIFDDQFSVERPDGSNFTLKIRSTKLEDSAMYFCASSGQGAPQPQHFGDGTRLSIL.

This clone is judged medium-sized (0.01 to 0.1%). This sequence joins TRBV19 and TRBJ2-2; D unclear. From germline, CDR1 is LNHDA and CDR2 SQIVND (reference sequence). Trimming cost V 3 bases and J 6 bases, with 14 bases left between them. The CDR3 runs to 15 residues. The chain's CDR3 is CASSILPGAPGELFF. The CDR3 nucleotides read TGTGCCAGTAGTATCCTCCCAGGTGCCCCCGGGGAGCTGTTTTTT. Variable domain in full (rest from reference TRBV19 and TRBJ2-2): DGGITQSPKYLFRKEGQNVTLSCEQNLNHDAMYWYRQDPGQGLRLIYYSQIVNDFQKGDIAEGYSVSREKKESFPLTVTSAQKNPTAFYLCASSILPGAPGELFFGEGSRLTVL.

The chain employs TRBV28 and TRBJ2-5, with TRBD2 matching over 7 bases. CDR1 MDHEN and CDR2 SYDVKM come from the germline V gene. This CDR3 has 15 amino acids. V dropped 11 bases and J dropped 5; count of bases not matched to a gene: 17. In DNA form, the CDR3 reads TGTGCCGCAACAGGCTCGGGAGGACGGGGGGAGACCCAGTACTTC. Encoded protein: CAATGSGGRGETQYF.

This clone is medium-sized in the sample. The V gene is TRBV7-6, the J gene TRBJ2-7; D is undetermined. The length of the CDR3 is 15 residues. V was trimmed by 1 base and J by 6 bases, leaving 16 bases between them. Germline V gene sequence: CDR1 SGHVS, CDR2 FNYEAQ. CDR3 DNA: TGTGCCAGCAGCTTAGAGTCTAGACTGGATCCCGAGCAGTACTTC. This gives the protein CASSLESRLDPEQYF.

The chain uses TRBV5-6 and TRBJ1-1; D is undetermined. Germline CDR1 SGHDT, CDR2 YYEEEE. V lost 4 bases and J lost 3, with 13 bases in between. The CDR3 is 14 amino acids. CDR3 region: CASSPIAIYTEAFF. The CDR3 nucleotides are TGTGCCAGCAGCCCAATTGCGATCTACACTGAAGCTTTCTTT.

The gene calls are TRBV5-8 and TRBJ2-3, with 9 bases aligning to TRBD2. Germline CDR1 SGHTS, CDR2 YDEGEE. The CDR3 runs 15 residues. V shed 4 bases, J shed 4 bases, and the junction held 7 bases outside the gene matches. This chain's CDR3 is CASSRMRGGADTQYF. CDR3 nucleotides: TGTGCCAGCAGCCGGATGCGGGGGGGGGCAGATACGCAGTATTTT.

The chain is built from TRBV7-9 and TRBJ2-7; D possibly corresponds to TRBD2 (6 bases). The V end was cut by 4 bases, the J end by 0 bases, with 19 bases between. The CDR3 is made up of 17 amino acids. The germline CDR1 and CDR2 sequences are SEHNR and FQNEAQ (reference sequence). The DNA of the CDR3 is TGTGCCAGCAGCTCCGGCTCTTGGGGCGGGGCCTCCTACGAGCAGTACTTC. This gives the protein CASSSGSWGGASYEQYF.

The chain recombines TRBV18 with TRBJ2-7; 10 positions agree with TRBD2. The V gene's germline CDR1 is KGHSH and CDR2 LQKENI. The V gene end was trimmed by 6 bases and the J gene end by 6 bases; junction bases not matched to a gene: 8. There are 14 residues in the CDR3. CDR3 coding DNA: TGTGCCAGCTCTCGACAAGCGGGAGGGCCCGAGCAGTACTTC. Amino acid sequence: CASSRQAGGPEQYF.

The chain is built from TRBV7-2 and TRBJ2-7, with 13 bases matching TRBD2. The CDR3 extends over 14 amino acids. CDR1 SGHTA and CDR2 FQGNSA come from the germline V gene. J was trimmed by 9 bases and V by 6 bases; bases with no gene match: 8. CDR3 sequence (DNA): TGTGCCAGCAGACCTACTAGCGGGGGGGCAGTGCAGTACTTC. Protein: CASRPTSGGAVQYF.

In its sample, this clone was seen a few times. J is TRBJ2-5 and V is TRBV4-2, with TRBD2 matching 8 bases. This CDR3 is 15 amino acids long. Germline V gives CDR1 LGHNA, CDR2 YNFKEQ. V gave up 1 base and J gave up 5 bases; unmatched junction bases: 6. The CDR3 nucleotides read TGTGCCAGCAGCCAAGGGGCGGGGGGCCGGGAGACCCAGTACTTC. Translating gives CASSQGAGGRETQYF.

The chain is built from TRBV19 and TRBJ2-3, with D tentatively TRBD1 (6 bases). Germline loops: CDR1 LNHDA, CDR2 SQIVND (reference sequence). The CDR3 length is 15 residues. Between the trimmed V and J ends, which lost 4 bases and 6 bases, there was a span of 17 bases. The CDR3 loop reads CASSTGDISADTQYF. The CDR3 nucleotides read TGTGCCAGTAGTACAGGGGATATCTCGGCGGATACGCAGTATTTT.

The V gene is TRBV6-4, the J gene TRBJ1-2; a weak D match, TRBD1 (6 bases). V was clipped by 2 bases and J by 2 bases, with 6 bases between them. This CDR3 is built from 13 residues. CDR1 and CDR2 (germline): MRHNA, SNTAGT. The CDR3 coding sequence is TGTGCCAGCAGTGACACAGGGAACTATGGCTACACCTTC. Its protein product is CASSDTGNYGYTF.

This rearrangement joins TRBV2 to TRBJ2-3; D is undetermined. Germline CDR1 reads SNHLY; CDR2 reads FYNNEI. The CDR3 extends over 14 amino acids. The V gene lost 4 bases and the J gene lost 5 bases, with 13 bases spanning the gap. CDR3 DNA sequence: TGTGCCAGCAGTGTGGTACGGGTGGGAGATACGCAGTATTTT. Translation gives CASSVVRVGDTQYF.

The chain carries TRBV4-1 and TRBJ2-1, with D unclear. CDR1 MGHRA and CDR2 YSYEKL come from the germline V gene. V was clipped by 3 bases and J by 6 bases, with 9 bases between them. This CDR3 region has 13 residues. In DNA, the CDR3 is TGCGCCAGCAGCCAGAGGAACCCCAATGAGCAGTTCTTC. Its translation: CASSQRNPNEQFF.

The chain uses TRBV27 and TRBJ2-7; tentative D call: TRBD1 (6 bases). The CDR3 extends over 14 amino acids. CDR1 and CDR2 (germline): MNHEY, SMNVEV (reference sequence). The germline V and J ends were trimmed by 1 base and 3 bases, with 10 bases remaining between them. DNA for the CDR3: TGTGCCAGCAGTTTATGGCAGGGGAGCTACGAGCAGTACTTC. Protein product: CASSLWQGSYEQYF.

The rearrangement links TRBV6-5 to TRBJ2-7; 8 bases align to TRBD1. This CDR3 spans 14 amino acids. CDR1 and CDR2 from the germline V gene are MNHEY and SVGAGI. Losses at the gene ends were 7 bases for V and 4 bases for J; bases not matched to a gene: 9. Here the CDR3 DNA reads TGTGCCAGCACCACAGGGGGAGCTTTATACGAGCAGTACTTC. Translating it yields CASTTGGALYEQYF.

V and J are TRBV28 and TRBJ2-1; 9 bases align to TRBD2. Per germline, CDR1 MDHEN and CDR2 SYDVKM. The CDR3 is 16 residues long. Trimming cost V 7 bases and J 8 bases; bases outside gene matches: 15. CDR3 sequence reads: CASTSLGAGGRYEQFF. CDR3 DNA: TGTGCCAGCACCTCCCTAGGGGCGGGAGGGAGGTATGAGCAGTTCTTC.

This chain uses TRBV27 with TRBJ2-1; D perhaps matches TRBD1 (6 bases). Germline V gives CDR1 MNHEY, CDR2 SMNVEV (reference sequence). Deletions cut 9 bases from V and 6 bases from J, with 18 bases between. The CDR3 spans 14 residues. The CDR3 region has the DNA TGTGCCAGGAATGTAGAACAGGGTTGCAATGAGCAGTTCTTC. This translates into CARNVEQGCNEQFF.

This clone was seen a single time. The chain is built from TRBV28 and TRBJ2-1; 8 bases align to TRBD2. This CDR3 contains 15 residues. Trimming at V came to 1 base and at J to 4 bases, leaving 3 bases not matched to a gene. Germline CDR1 and CDR2: MDHEN and SYDVKM. CDR3 nucleotides: TGTGCCAGCAGTTTATACGGGAGGGGGTACAATGAGCAGTTCTTC. It specifies CASSLYGRGYNEQFF.